This TCR beta chain derives from a study of long-term antiretroviral therapy in people with HIV. Study-level findings and limits: HIV repertoires had narrower CDR3 length ranges than controls. Collection spanned 2004 to 2017; ART regimens may be less effective than current ones.

V shed 3 bases and J 2 bases; nucleotides not matched to a gene: 6. CDR1 is GTSNPN and CDR2 is SVGIG in the germline V gene (reference sequence). The CDR3 loop spans 15 amino acids. Per individual, the PBMC samples numbered at least one pre-ART and at least two post-ART. Comments on this clone: Its antigen is undetermined.

It was version v3.0 of the immunoSEQ assay that was run at survey level. Sequencing aimed to cover roughly 35,000-50,000 T-cell genomes per sample. The data were produced by immunoSEQ multiplex PCR, yet TCRdb's version contains in-frame clones alone and is incomplete. The table shows under 45,000 clones, with approximately 84% occurring only once. The genes are TRBV30 and TRBJ2-3; TRBD1 aligns across 9 bases. Source: unsorted PBMCs, taken about 2.7 years before starting antiretroviral therapy. This receptor was identified in a woman aged 25-40 years with HIV. DNA for the CDR3: TGTGCCTGGAGGTGGGGGGACAGGGACACAGATACGCAGTATTTT. It codes for CAWRWGDRDTDTQYF.